The entry below describes one T cell receptor beta chain. Antigen specificity is unknown. A read error may explain this, as a much larger clone is one base away. Construction of TCR beta libraries relied on iRepertoire HTBI primers and on Arm-PCR targeting CDR3 regions. MiXCR, applied by TCRdb to the multiplex PCR reads, yields one record per CDR3 protein. This sample has 400,000 to 500,000 distinct CDR3 sequences, with less than 20% found just once. Time point here: newly diagnosed GD, antithyroid drugs for less than 3 months. PBMC-extracted RNA yielded the TCR library. Graves' disease diagnosis followed American Thyroid Association guidelines. The data derive from a study of regulatory T cells in long-lasting Graves disease. Turning to the study itself: Duration of antithyroid drug therapy among newly diagnosed Graves' patients was under 3 months.

Findings and caveats of the study: There was favoring of TRBV28, TRBJ1-2 and TRBJ2-5 in persistent disease.

Germline V gene data show CDR1 as PRHDT and CDR2 as FYEKMQ (reference sequence). V was clipped by 4 bases and J by 7 bases, with 13 bases between them. The CDR3 sequence is 13 residues long. Another study also made use of these data, one on T cells in Graves' hyperthyroidism and ophthalmopathy. As that report states: Most clonotypes expanded in the thyroid (above 0.001) were also present in blood.

This specimen was peripheral blood mononuclear cells (PBMCs), taken at new diagnosis, from a patient treated with antithyroid drugs. This chain uses TRBV13 with TRBJ1-2; unclear D gene. The sequence was collected from a woman aged 18-35 years with Graves disease. The CDR3 region is CASSSRGSLGYTF. The CDR3 nucleotides read TGTGCCAGCAGCTCTCGTGGCAGTCTTGGCTACACCTTC. Full variable domain (remainder filled in from reference TRBV13 and TRBJ1-2): AAGVIQSPRHLIKEKRETATLKCYPIPRHDTVYWYQQGPGQDPQFLISFYEKMQSDKGSIPDRFSAQQFSDYHSELNMSSLELGDSALYFCASSSRGSLGYTFGSGTRLTVV.